This T cell receptor (beta chain) appears in the sequencing data of a study of T cell changes during pregnancy in multiple sclerosis. Sequencing was performed with immunoSEQ multiplex PCR; in TCRdb, only in-frame clones are kept and a portion is missing. The table shows some 110,000 clones, with less than 95% occurring only once. Trimming removed 4 bases from V and 4 bases from J, with 10 bases in between. The germline V gene encodes CDR1 MGHDK and CDR2 SYGVNS. The CDR3 has 14 amino acids. The receptor was derived from a female donor with multiple sclerosis, enrolled in a pregnancy study. The material was peripheral blood, obtained before pregnancy. This rearrangement joins TRBV25-1 to TRBJ1-4; TRBD1 is a possible D gene (5 bases). The CDR3 sequence is CASSATASNEKLFF. CDR3 coding DNA: TGTGCCAGCAGTGCGACAGCGAGTAATGAAAAACTGTTTTTT. Complete variable domain (other parts from reference TRBV25-1 and TRBJ1-4): EADIYQTPRYLVIGTGKKITLECSQTMGHDKMYWYQQDPGMELHLIHYSYGVNSTEKGDLSSESTVSRIRTEHFPLTLESARPSHTSQYLCASSATASNEKLFFGSGTQLSVL.